This T cell receptor (beta chain) was captured by sequencing in a study of human T cells and chemical hapten exposure. A word on this clonotype: What it binds is unknown.

Time point given: patch test 2, 6 weeks after DPC sensitization. Treatment of the sample: therapeutic diphenylcyclopropenone sensitization with weekly scalp DPC. The starting material, unfractionated whole blood, was used for total RNA extraction. Prior to each patch test being applied, blood was drawn. The study's findings and limits: In the PT1 data, expanded TCR counts showed a positive correlation with patch test score. Expanded TCRs clustered into significantly more large CDR3 similarity groups than controls, the analysis revealed.

Single cDNA molecules in the library carried unique molecular identifiers attached during preparation. TCRdb re-analysed the RACE reads in MiXCR, keeping a single row per CDR3 protein. The data contain about 42,000 distinct CDR3 sequences, about 9.6% of them singletons. V gave up 0 bases and J gave up 7 bases; unmatched junction bases: 3. CDR1 is KGHSH, CDR2 LQKENI, per germline. This CDR3 is 14 amino acids long. V gene TRBV18 combines with J gene TRBJ1-3; the match to TRBD1 covers 7 bases. The clonotype was recovered from a woman between 25 and 40 years old with alopecia areata. Some clones in this sample may be carry-over from other donors' samples. This specimen was whole blood, taken in connection with sensitization to the hapten diphenylcyclopropenone (DPC). The CDR3 sequence is CASSPPTGTNTIYF. The CDR3 DNA follows: TGTGCCAGCTCACCACCGACAGGGACGAACACCATATATTTT.